Listed below are T cell receptor beta chains from one sample, sequenced in a study of T cell responses to AZD1222 COVID-19 vaccine. Repertoires were generated with immunoSEQ multiplex PCR, while TCRdb's copy carries only in-frame clones and drops some. The sample shows approximately 35,000 clones, 86% of them seen only once. Here the sequenced sample was peripheral blood, taken on day 0 of AZD1222 vaccination. The receptors derive from an adult in good health. Each CDR3 is given with its conserved first and last residue. A D gene is named only where the DNA matches it firmly. Clone size appears in some rows only: once, few, many, or a class for an expanded clone.

j_call: TRBJ2-3; v_call: TRBV27; clone_size: once; d_call: .; cdr3_aa: CASSFRGTDTQYF; cdr3_nt: TGTGCCAGCAGTTTCAGGGGTACAGATACGCAGTATTTT
j_call: TRBJ2-7; v_call: TRBV5-5; clone_size: .; d_call: TRBD1; cdr3_aa: CASSLWDRVPEQYF; cdr3_nt: TGTGCCAGCAGCTTGTGGGACAGGGTTCCCGAGCAGTACTTC
j_call: TRBJ2-1; v_call: TRBV5-1; clone_size: .; d_call: TRBD2; cdr3_aa: CASSWVRLAGGPWSYNEQFF; cdr3_nt: TGCGCCAGCAGCTGGGTCCGTCTAGCGGGAGGGCCCTGGTCCTACAATGAGCAGTTCTTC
j_call: TRBJ1-2; v_call: TRBV28; clone_size: .; d_call: .; cdr3_aa: CASSRSPAITF; cdr3_nt: TGTGCCAGCAGTCGTTCACCGGCTATCACCTTC
j_call: TRBJ2-2; v_call: TRBV15; clone_size: .; d_call: .; cdr3_aa: CATSRGGSGELFF; cdr3_nt: TGTGCCACCAGCAGAGGCGGGTCCGGGGAGCTGTTTTTT
j_call: TRBJ1-6; v_call: TRBV6-6; clone_size: .; d_call: .; cdr3_aa: CASSYLDTNSPLHF; cdr3_nt: TGTGCCAGCAGTTACTTGGACACTAATTCACCCCTCCACTTT
j_call: TRBJ2-3; v_call: TRBV5-6; clone_size: .; d_call: TRBD1; cdr3_aa: CASSVRDRGPVDTQYF; cdr3_nt: TGTGCCAGCAGCGTCCGGGACAGGGGGCCTGTAGATACGCAGTATTTT
j_call: TRBJ2-7; v_call: TRBV28; clone_size: .; d_call: .; cdr3_aa: CASSLQNYGPEQYF; cdr3_nt: TGTGCCAGCAGTTTGCAGAATTACGGTCCCGAGCAGTACTTC
j_call: TRBJ2-1; v_call: TRBV11-3; clone_size: .; d_call: TRBD1; cdr3_aa: CASSLSGTGHNEQFF; cdr3_nt: TGTGCCAGCAGCCTATCCGGGACAGGGCACAATGAGCAGTTCTTC
j_call: TRBJ1-4; v_call: TRBV28; clone_size: few; d_call: .; cdr3_aa: CASSLRDKGEKLFF; cdr3_nt: TGTGCCAGCAGTTTAAGGGACAAAGGTGAAAAACTGTTTTTT
j_call: TRBJ2-5; v_call: TRBV7-8; clone_size: .; d_call: .; cdr3_aa: CASSLVGGASFQYF; cdr3_nt: TGTGCCAGCAGCTTAGTTGGGGGGGCCAGTTTCCAGTACTTC
j_call: TRBJ1-6; v_call: TRBV5-1; clone_size: .; d_call: TRBD1; cdr3_aa: CASSPGQGLGSPLHF; cdr3_nt: TGCGCCAGCAGCCCGGGACAGGGGCTCGGTTCACCCCTCCACTTT
j_call: TRBJ1-2; v_call: TRBV4-1; clone_size: once; d_call: .; cdr3_aa: CASSLTLNPRGYTF; cdr3_nt: TGCGCCAGCAGCCTGACGCTGAACCCAAGGGGCTACACCTTC
j_call: TRBJ2-1; v_call: TRBV28; clone_size: .; d_call: TRBD2; cdr3_aa: CASSLTSGSRNEQFF; cdr3_nt: TGTGCCAGCAGTTTAACTAGCGGGAGTCGGAATGAGCAGTTCTTC
j_call: TRBJ2-1; v_call: TRBV9; clone_size: .; d_call: TRBD2; cdr3_aa: CASSVASGLNEQFF; cdr3_nt: TGTGCCAGCAGCGTAGCTAGCGGCCTCAATGAGCAGTTCTTC
j_call: TRBJ1-5; v_call: TRBV12-3/TRBV12-4; clone_size: .; d_call: .; cdr3_aa: CASTVDTQPQHF; cdr3_nt: TGTGCCAGCACCGTAGACACCCAGCCCCAGCATTTT
j_call: TRBJ1-1; v_call: TRBV7-2; clone_size: few; d_call: .; cdr3_aa: CASSLQWNTEAFF; cdr3_nt: TGTGCCAGCAGCTTGCAGTGGAACACTGAAGCTTTCTTT
j_call: TRBJ1-4; v_call: TRBV3-1/TRBV3-2; clone_size: .; d_call: .; cdr3_aa: CASSQGTATNEKLFF; cdr3_nt: TGTGCCAGCAGCCAAGGGACGGCAACTAATGAAAAACTGTTTTTT
j_call: TRBJ1-1; v_call: TRBV9; clone_size: .; d_call: .; cdr3_aa: CASTLEEGLNTEAFF; cdr3_nt: TGTGCCAGCACCCTGGAGGAGGGTTTGAACACTGAAGCTTTCTTT
j_call: TRBJ1-1; v_call: TRBV6-5; clone_size: .; d_call: .; cdr3_aa: CASSSAENTEAFF; cdr3_nt: TGTGCCAGCAGTTCGGCGGAGAACACTGAAGCTTTCTTT
j_call: TRBJ1-1; v_call: TRBV4-1; clone_size: .; d_call: .; cdr3_aa: CASSQGDTEAFF; cdr3_nt: TGCGCCAGCAGCCAAGGGGACACTGAAGCTTTCTTT
j_call: TRBJ1-1; v_call: TRBV5-6; clone_size: .; d_call: .; cdr3_aa: CASSSYMNTEAFF; cdr3_nt: TGTGCCAGCAGCTCATACATGAACACTGAAGCTTTCTTT
j_call: TRBJ1-6; v_call: TRBV19; clone_size: few; d_call: TRBD1; cdr3_aa: CASSTRTGGGNSPLHF; cdr3_nt: TGTGCCAGTAGTACACGGACAGGGGGCGGTAATTCACCCCTCCACTTT
j_call: TRBJ2-3; v_call: TRBV7-9; clone_size: .; d_call: .; cdr3_aa: CASSFSGSSTDTQYF; cdr3_nt: TGTGCCAGCAGCTTCAGCGGGTCTAGCACAGATACGCAGTATTTT
j_call: TRBJ2-6; v_call: TRBV19; clone_size: .; d_call: .; cdr3_aa: CASSSRRRGDSGANVLTF; cdr3_nt: TGTGCCAGTAGTTCCCGTCGCAGGGGGGACTCTGGGGCCAACGTCCTGACTTTC
j_call: TRBJ1-4; v_call: TRBV7-9; clone_size: .; d_call: TRBD1; cdr3_aa: CASSHRQGHEKLFF; cdr3_nt: TGTGCCAGCAGCCATCGACAGGGCCATGAAAAACTGTTTTTT
j_call: TRBJ2-3; v_call: TRBV7-8; clone_size: .; d_call: .; cdr3_aa: CASSLGRYSRRTDTQYF; cdr3_nt: TGTGCCAGCAGCTTAGGTCGATACTCGAGGCGCACAGATACGCAGTATTTT
j_call: TRBJ1-2; v_call: TRBV6-1; clone_size: .; d_call: .; cdr3_aa: CASSEARGVGYTF; cdr3_nt: TGTGCCAGCAGTGAAGCGCGTGGGGTCGGCTACACCTTC
j_call: TRBJ2-1; v_call: TRBV10-3; clone_size: .; d_call: TRBD2; cdr3_aa: CATSGRVGNEQFF; cdr3_nt: TGTGCGACTAGCGGGAGGGTTGGGAATGAGCAGTTCTTC
j_call: TRBJ2-7; v_call: TRBV6-5; clone_size: .; d_call: TRBD2; cdr3_aa: CASSYSIGTSVYEQYF; cdr3_nt: TGTGCCAGCAGTTACTCGATAGGGACTAGCGTCTACGAGCAGTACTTC
j_call: TRBJ2-3; v_call: TRBV19; clone_size: .; d_call: TRBD2; cdr3_aa: CASSPLGRLAGVTDTQYF; cdr3_nt: TGTGCCAGTAGCCCCCTCGGGCGGCTAGCGGGGGTCACAGATACGCAGTATTTT
j_call: TRBJ1-4; v_call: TRBV14; clone_size: .; d_call: TRBD1; cdr3_aa: CASSQLTGVTNEKLFF; cdr3_nt: TGTGCCAGCAGCCAACTTACAGGGGTAACTAATGAAAAACTGTTTTTT
j_call: TRBJ2-6; v_call: TRBV7-9; clone_size: .; d_call: TRBD1; cdr3_aa: CASSVIGTASGANVLTF; cdr3_nt: TGTGCCAGCAGCGTTATCGGGACAGCGAGTGGGGCCAACGTCCTGACTTTC
j_call: TRBJ1-1; v_call: TRBV27; clone_size: .; d_call: TRBD1; cdr3_aa: CASSFSITGDTEAFF; cdr3_nt: TGTGCCAGCAGTTTTTCGATTACAGGGGACACTGAAGCTTTCTTT
j_call: TRBJ2-5; v_call: TRBV6-2/TRBV6-3; clone_size: .; d_call: .; cdr3_aa: CASSYLFGGETQYF; cdr3_nt: TGTGCCAGCAGTTACCTGTTCGGGGGCGAGACCCAGTACTTC
j_call: TRBJ1-2; v_call: TRBV5-4; clone_size: .; d_call: .; cdr3_aa: CASSPGLVTTNYGYTF; cdr3_nt: TGTGCCAGCAGCCCCGGTCTGGTAACTACTAACTATGGCTACACCTTC
j_call: TRBJ2-6; v_call: TRBV5-1; clone_size: .; d_call: .; cdr3_aa: CASSPLGGSGANVLTF; cdr3_nt: TGCGCCAGCAGCCCACTCGGGGGCTCTGGGGCCAACGTCCTGACTTTC
j_call: TRBJ1-2; v_call: TRBV4-3; clone_size: .; d_call: .; cdr3_aa: CASSQDRGYGYTF; cdr3_nt: TGCGCCAGCAGCCAAGATAGGGGTTATGGCTACACCTTC
j_call: TRBJ2-5; v_call: TRBV27; clone_size: .; d_call: .; cdr3_aa: CASREAGGGETQYF; cdr3_nt: TGTGCCAGCAGAGAAGCAGGGGGGGGAGAGACCCAGTACTTC
j_call: TRBJ1-2; v_call: TRBV29-1; clone_size: once; d_call: .; cdr3_aa: CSANHPAEGLDGGYTF; cdr3_nt: TGCAGCGCAAACCATCCGGCCGAGGGGCTGGATGGTGGCTACACCTTC
j_call: TRBJ2-2; v_call: TRBV15; clone_size: .; d_call: .; cdr3_aa: CATSREGSGELFF; cdr3_nt: TGTGCCACCAGCAGGGAAGGCTCCGGGGAGCTGTTTTTT
j_call: TRBJ1-4; v_call: TRBV4-3; clone_size: .; d_call: .; cdr3_aa: CASSQVETNEKLFF; cdr3_nt: TGCGCCAGCAGCCAAGTCGAGACTAATGAAAAACTGTTTTTT
j_call: TRBJ2-1; v_call: TRBV7-9; clone_size: .; d_call: .; cdr3_aa: CASSSPQEALSYNEQFF; cdr3_nt: TGTGCCAGCAGCTCACCACAGGAAGCTCTCTCCTACAATGAGCAGTTCTTC
j_call: TRBJ1-5; v_call: TRBV5-6; clone_size: .; d_call: .; cdr3_aa: CASSLGGHQPQHF; cdr3_nt: TGTGCCAGCAGCCTTGGGGGTCATCAGCCCCAGCATTTT
j_call: TRBJ1-2; v_call: TRBV28; clone_size: .; d_call: .; cdr3_aa: CASSPPGGGYGYTF; cdr3_nt: TGTGCCAGCAGCCCGCCGGGGGGCGGCTATGGCTACACCTTC
j_call: TRBJ2-2; v_call: TRBV5-1; clone_size: once; d_call: .; cdr3_aa: CASSLVTFTGELFF; cdr3_nt: TGCGCCAGCAGCTTGGTTACGTTCACCGGGGAGCTGTTTTTT
j_call: TRBJ2-7; v_call: TRBV18; clone_size: .; d_call: TRBD1; cdr3_aa: CASSLLGTGGYEQYF; cdr3_nt: TGTGCCAGCTCTTTGCTTGGGACAGGGGGCTACGAGCAGTACTTC
j_call: TRBJ2-3; v_call: TRBV5-4; clone_size: .; d_call: TRBD2; cdr3_aa: CASSWGLAGGTDTQYF; cdr3_nt: TGTGCCAGCAGCTGGGGACTAGCGGGAGGGACAGATACGCAGTATTTT
j_call: TRBJ2-6; v_call: TRBV6-1; clone_size: .; d_call: TRBD2; cdr3_aa: CASSESWEGTTGANVLTF; cdr3_nt: TGTGCCAGCAGTGAAAGCTGGGAGGGAACTACCGGGGCCAACGTCCTGACTTTC
j_call: TRBJ1-6; v_call: TRBV13; clone_size: .; d_call: .; cdr3_aa: CASSPRGLYNSPLHF; cdr3_nt: TGTGCCAGCAGCCCCCGGGGCCTTTATAATTCACCCCTCCACTTT
j_call: TRBJ1-5; v_call: TRBV6-2/TRBV6-3; clone_size: .; d_call: .; cdr3_aa: CASSPALVQPQHF; cdr3_nt: TGTGCCAGCAGCCCTGCGTTGGTGCAGCCCCAGCATTTT
j_call: TRBJ2-5; v_call: TRBV4-1; clone_size: .; d_call: .; cdr3_aa: CASSPSRSGRETQYF; cdr3_nt: TGCGCCAGCAGCCCCTCCCGGAGCGGAAGAGAGACCCAGTACTTC
j_call: TRBJ2-5; v_call: TRBV30; clone_size: .; d_call: .; cdr3_aa: CAWSVRKYETQYF; cdr3_nt: TGTGCCTGGAGTGTACGCAAGTATGAGACCCAGTACTTC